The entry below gives a single T cell receptor (beta chain) sequence along with its context. Its antigen is as yet unknown. The CDR3 loop spans 17 amino acids. Unmatched junction bases numbered 17, after V lost 7 bases and J lost 5 bases. Per germline, CDR1 LNHDA and CDR2 SQIVND (reference sequence). The data belong to a study of T cell responses to AZD1222 COVID-19 vaccine. Whole-study results and caveats: The breadth and depth of Spike-specific TCRs increased once two AZD1222 doses had been given.

Sequencing was performed with immunoSEQ multiplex PCR; in TCRdb, only in-frame clones are kept and a portion is missing. The sample shows roughly 24,000 clones, 88% of them seen only once. The J gene is TRBJ1-5, the V gene TRBV19; 7 bases match TRBD1. The material was peripheral blood, obtained 28 days after the second AZD1222 dose. The sequence was obtained from an adult who received the AZD1222 COVID-19 vaccine. The DNA of the CDR3 is TGTGCCAGTACCAGCGGGGAGGGGGCAGGGTCCGATCAGCCCCAGCATTTT. Protein sequence: CASTSGEGAGSDQPQHF. Supplemented by reference TRBV19 and TRBJ1-5, the full variable domain reads DGGITQSPKYLFRKEGQNVTLSCEQNLNHDAMYWYRQDPGQGLRLIYYSQIVNDFQKGDIAEGYSVSREKKESFPLTVTSAQKNPTAFYLCASTSGEGAGSDQPQHFGDGTRLSIL.